Presented here are 17 T cell receptor beta chains from one specimen sequenced in a study of blood T cell repertoires in COVID-19. TCRdb's copy holds only in-frame clones and misses some; the assay was immunoSEQ multiplex PCR. The profile covers approximately 330,000 clones, with approximately 88% appearing a single time and approximately 9.3% taken by the ten largest. The sample was peripheral blood. The receptors come from a man aged 30 to 39 with COVID-19, enrolled during active disease.

This chain joins TRBV28 and TRBJ2-1, with D possibly TRBD1 on 6 matching bases. Trimming removed 1 base at V and 0 bases at J, with 13 bases between. In germline, CDR1 is MDHEN, CDR2 SYDVKM. The CDR3 is 17 residues long. The CDR3 nucleotides are TGTGCCAGCAGTTTATCCTTCGGGACAAGCTCCTACAATGAGCAGTTCTTC. Protein product: CASSLSFGTSSYNEQFF.

This chain joins TRBV5-4 and TRBJ2-6; 7 bases are a match to TRBD2. The junction had 10 bases not matched to a gene; V was cut back by 4 bases and J by 0 bases. Germline CDR1 reads SGHNT; CDR2 reads YYREEE (reference sequence). The CDR3 contains 18 residues. CDR3 sequence (DNA): TGTGCCAGCAGCCCGAAAGCGGGGCTGAGCTCTGGGGCCAACGTCCTGACTTTC. Its translation: CASSPKAGLSSGANVLTF.

This rearrangement joins TRBV11-2 to TRBJ2-1; D is perhaps TRBD2 (7 bases). The CDR3 has 15 residues. Deletions cut 3 bases from V and 8 bases from J, with 17 bases between. Per germline, CDR1 SGHAT and CDR2 FQNNGV. The CDR3, as DNA: TGTGCCAGCAGCTTGGGGGGGACACTTTTGGATGAGCAGTTCTTC. This sequence encodes CASSLGGTLLDEQFF.

The CDR3 DNA sequence: TGTGCCAGCCGGAGGGACAGGGCCTACCAAGAGACCCAGTACTTC. Amino acid sequence: CASRRDRAYQETQYF. V gene TRBV5-4 combines with J gene TRBJ2-5; 9 nucleotides line up with TRBD1. CDR1 is SGHNT and CDR2 is YYREEE in the germline V gene (reference sequence). This CDR3 is built from 15 residues. V lost 7 bases, J lost 0 bases, and 7 bases stayed unmatched.

The chain links TRBV6-5 to TRBJ1-2; 7 bases align to TRBD1. Germline V CDR1 and CDR2: MNHEY, SVGAGI. CDR3 length: 15 residues. The V gene end was trimmed by 2 bases and the J gene end by 2 bases; junction bases not matched to a gene: 5. As DNA, the CDR3 is TGTGCCAGCAGTTACGGTGGCAGGGGGAACTATGGCTACACCTTC. It translates to CASSYGGRGNYGYTF.

The rearrangement uses TRBV18 and TRBJ2-7; TRBD1 matches at 7 bases. This CDR3 is 13 amino acids long. Unmatched junction bases numbered 0, after V lost 2 bases and J lost 2 bases. Germline CDR1 is KGHSH and CDR2 is LQKENI. The CDR3 protein is CASSPTGAYEQYF. The CDR3 DNA is TGTGCCAGCTCACCAACAGGGGCCTACGAGCAGTACTTC.

The sample holds a few counts of this clone. V gene TRBV7-8 combines with J gene TRBJ1-1; a weak D match, TRBD1 (5 bases). Looked up from germline, CDR1 is SGHVS and CDR2 is FQNEAQ. Between the trimmed V and J ends, which lost 1 base and 7 bases, there was a span of 10 bases. CDR3 length equals 13 residues. The CDR3 protein is CASSLGQGGEAFF. CDR3 bases: TGTGCCAGCAGCTTAGGGCAGGGTGGTGAAGCTTTCTTT.

V gene TRBV4-3 combines with J gene TRBJ2-7; weak D call: TRBD1 (6 bases). There are 16 residues in the CDR3. Germline V gene lookup returns CDR1 LGHNA and CDR2 YSLEER. The V end was cut by 1 base, the J end by 0 bases, with 13 bases between. The CDR3 nucleotides are TGCGCCAGCAGCCAAGGCACAGGGAAAAGCTCCTACGAGCAGTACTTC. It yields the protein CASSQGTGKSSYEQYF.

The rearrangement links TRBV2 to TRBJ1-5; 9 bases map to TRBD1. Germline trimming cut 6 bases from V and 5 bases from J; bases unmatched to any gene: 8. CDR3 size: 15 residues. Germline lookup yields CDR1 SNHLY and CDR2 FYNNEI. Here the CDR3 reads CASRNTRQGDQPQHF. CDR3 DNA sequence: TGTGCCAGCAGGAATACTCGACAGGGGGATCAGCCCCAGCATTTT.

V and J are TRBV3-1 (or the pseudogene TRBV3-2) and TRBJ1-3; 7 nucleotides line up with TRBD1. CDR3 length: 15 amino acids. Germline trimming cut 4 bases from V and 3 bases from J; bases unmatched to any gene: 6. Germline V gene lookup returns CDR1 LGHDT and CDR2 YNNKEL (reference sequence). The CDR3 region has the DNA TGTGCCAGCAGCCTCAACAGGGGTCTTGGAAACACCATATATTTT. This translates into CASSLNRGLGNTIYF.

This chain links TRBV28 with TRBJ1-2; the D is unclear. The CDR3 length is 13 residues. The germline V gene has CDR1 MDHEN and CDR2 SYDVKM. Trimming took 7 bases from V and 5 from J, leaving 14 bases between them. This CDR3 is CASTLTFAYGYTF. The CDR3 bases are TGTGCCAGCACTCTGACATTCGCTTATGGCTACACCTTC.

This sequence joins TRBV6-6 and TRBJ1-4, with 7 nucleotides matching TRBD1. Germline-derived CDR1 and CDR2 are MNHNY and SVGAGI (reference sequence). V dropped 5 bases and J dropped 0; count of bases not matched to a gene: 3. The CDR3 contains 15 residues. Here the CDR3 DNA reads TGTGCCAGCAGTATCAGGGGGGCAACTAATGAAAAACTGTTTTTT. Amino acid sequence: CASSIRGATNEKLFF.

This chain links TRBV7-2 with TRBJ2-5, with 11 nucleotides matching TRBD2. V lost 1 base and J lost 5; bases outside the gene matches: 9. The V gene's germline CDR1 is SGHTA and CDR2 FQGNSA. This CDR3 contains 17 residues. CDR3 residues: CASSLGLAGPTGETQYF. The CDR3 DNA reads as TGTGCCAGCAGCTTAGGACTAGCGGGACCGACGGGGGAGACCCAGTACTTC.

This chain links TRBV27 with TRBJ2-7; weak D call: TRBD2 (6 bases). The ends were cut back, 5 bases at V and 2 bases at J, with 10 bases in the middle. The V gene's germline CDR1 is MNHEY and CDR2 SMNVEV (reference sequence). The CDR3 runs to 13 residues. CDR3 nucleotide sequence: TGTGCCAGCAGTAACGGGGGAGCCTACGAGCAGTACTTC. This translates into CASSNGGAYEQYF.

The chain combines TRBV4-2 with TRBJ1-6; 10 bases are shared with TRBD1. Trimming at V came to 4 bases and at J to 0 bases, leaving 6 bases not matched to a gene. The CDR3 consists of 18 residues. CDR1 is LGHNA, CDR2 YNFKEQ, per germline. The CDR3, as DNA: TGTGCCAGCAGCCCCCGGGACAGGGGAGGCTCCTATAATTCACCCCTCCACTTT. This encodes CASSPRDRGGSYNSPLHF.

This chain connects TRBV19 to TRBJ1-2; D call uncertain. V shed 3 bases and J shed 2 bases, with 10 bases lying between them. CDR1 and CDR2 (germline): LNHDA, SQIVND (reference sequence). CDR3 length equals 14 residues. In nucleotides, the CDR3 is TGTGCCAGTAGTATGCAGGCCTCGAACTATGGCTACACCTTC. This encodes CASSMQASNYGYTF.

The chain links TRBV5-1 to TRBJ2-7; D may be TRBD2 (7 bases). From germline, CDR1 is SGHRS and CDR2 YFSETQ. CDR3 length equals 14 residues. V was clipped by 4 bases and J by 5 bases, with 16 bases between them. The CDR3 protein is CASSPAGAGHEQYF. In nucleotides, the CDR3 is TGCGCCAGCAGCCCCGCGGGGGCCGGCCACGAGCAGTACTTC.